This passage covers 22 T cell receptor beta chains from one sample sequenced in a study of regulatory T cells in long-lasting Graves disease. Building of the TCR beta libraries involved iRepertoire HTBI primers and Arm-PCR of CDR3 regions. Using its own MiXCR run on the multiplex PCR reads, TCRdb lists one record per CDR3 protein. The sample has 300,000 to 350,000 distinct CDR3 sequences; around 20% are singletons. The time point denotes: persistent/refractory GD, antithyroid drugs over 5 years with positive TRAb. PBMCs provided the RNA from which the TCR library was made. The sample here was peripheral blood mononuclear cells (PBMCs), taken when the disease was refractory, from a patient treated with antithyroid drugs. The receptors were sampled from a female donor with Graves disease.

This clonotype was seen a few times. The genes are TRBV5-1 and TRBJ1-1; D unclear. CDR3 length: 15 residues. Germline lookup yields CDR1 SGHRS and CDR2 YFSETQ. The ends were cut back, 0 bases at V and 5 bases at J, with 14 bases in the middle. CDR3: CASSLEGPTGTEAFF. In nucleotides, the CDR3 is TGCGCCAGCAGCTTGGAAGGCCCGACGGGGACTGAAGCTTTCTTT.

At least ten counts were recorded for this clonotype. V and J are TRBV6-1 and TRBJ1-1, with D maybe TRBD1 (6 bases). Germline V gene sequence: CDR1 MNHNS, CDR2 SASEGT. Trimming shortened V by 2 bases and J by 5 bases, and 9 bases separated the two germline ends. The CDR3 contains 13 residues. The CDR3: CASSETGRTEAFF. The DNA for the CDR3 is TGTGCCAGCAGTGAAACAGGGCGGACTGAAGCTTTCTTT.

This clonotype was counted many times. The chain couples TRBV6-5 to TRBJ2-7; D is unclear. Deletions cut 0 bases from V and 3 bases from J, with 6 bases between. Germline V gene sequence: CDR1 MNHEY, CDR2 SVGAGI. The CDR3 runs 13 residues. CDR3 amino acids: CASSYSTNYEQYF. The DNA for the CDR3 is TGTGCCAGCAGTTACTCGACAAACTACGAGCAGTACTTC.

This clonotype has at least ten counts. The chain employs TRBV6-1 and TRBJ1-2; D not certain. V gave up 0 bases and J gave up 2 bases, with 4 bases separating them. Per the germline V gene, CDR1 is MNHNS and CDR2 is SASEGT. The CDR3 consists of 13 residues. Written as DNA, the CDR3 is TGTGCCAGCAGTGAAGCGGGGAACTATGGCTACACCTTC. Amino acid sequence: CASSEAGNYGYTF.

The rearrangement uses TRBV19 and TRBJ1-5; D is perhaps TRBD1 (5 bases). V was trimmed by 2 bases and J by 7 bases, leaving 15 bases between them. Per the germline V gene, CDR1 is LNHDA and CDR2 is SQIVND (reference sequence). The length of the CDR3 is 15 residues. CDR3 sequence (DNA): TGTGCCAGTAGTATATGGTCCCAGGGTGGGCAGCCCCAGCATTTT. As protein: CASSIWSQGGQPQHF.

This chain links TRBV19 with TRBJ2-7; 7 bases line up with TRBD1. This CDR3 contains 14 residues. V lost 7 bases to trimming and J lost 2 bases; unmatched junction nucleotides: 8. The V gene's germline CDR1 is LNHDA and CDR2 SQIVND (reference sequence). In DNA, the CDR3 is TGTGCCAGTACCCCGGGACAGACTACCTACGAGCAGTACTTC. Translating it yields CASTPGQTTYEQYF.

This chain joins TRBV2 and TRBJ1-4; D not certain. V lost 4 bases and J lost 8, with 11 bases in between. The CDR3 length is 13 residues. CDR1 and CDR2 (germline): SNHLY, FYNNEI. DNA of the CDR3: TGTGCCAGCAGTGGGGGAACAGCCGAAAAACTGTTTTTT. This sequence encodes CASSGGTAEKLFF.

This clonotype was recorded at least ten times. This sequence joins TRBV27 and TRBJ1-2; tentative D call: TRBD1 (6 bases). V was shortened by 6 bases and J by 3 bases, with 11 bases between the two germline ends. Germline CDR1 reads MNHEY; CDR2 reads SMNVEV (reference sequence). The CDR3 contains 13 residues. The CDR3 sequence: CASSGGQYYGYTF. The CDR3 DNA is TGTGCCAGCAGCGGCGGACAGTACTATGGCTACACCTTC.

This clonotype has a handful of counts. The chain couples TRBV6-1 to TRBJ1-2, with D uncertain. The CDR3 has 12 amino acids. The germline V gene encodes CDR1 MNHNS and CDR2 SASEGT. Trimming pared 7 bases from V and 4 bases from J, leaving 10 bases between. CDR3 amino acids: CASIPSGYGYTF. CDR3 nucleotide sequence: TGTGCCAGCATACCCTCGGGCTATGGCTACACCTTC.

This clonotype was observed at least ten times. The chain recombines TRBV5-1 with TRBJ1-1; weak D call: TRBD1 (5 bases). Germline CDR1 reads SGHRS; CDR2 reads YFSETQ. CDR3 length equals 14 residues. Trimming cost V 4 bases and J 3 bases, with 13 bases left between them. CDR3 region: CASSHLVGDTEAFF. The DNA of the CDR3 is TGCGCCAGCAGCCATCTAGTGGGGGACACTGAAGCTTTCTTT. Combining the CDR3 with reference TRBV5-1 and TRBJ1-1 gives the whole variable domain KAGVTQTPRYLIKTRGQQVTLSCSPISGHRSVSWYQQTPGQGLQFLFEYFSETQRNKGNFPGRFSGRQFSNSRSEMNVSTLELGDSALYLCASSHLVGDTEAFFGQGTRLTVV.

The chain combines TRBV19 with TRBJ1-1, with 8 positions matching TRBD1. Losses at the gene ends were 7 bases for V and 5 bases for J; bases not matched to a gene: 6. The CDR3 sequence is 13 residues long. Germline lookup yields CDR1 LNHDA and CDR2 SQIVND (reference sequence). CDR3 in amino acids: CASIDRGRTEAFF. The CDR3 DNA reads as TGTGCCAGTATTGACAGGGGCCGGACTGAAGCTTTCTTT.

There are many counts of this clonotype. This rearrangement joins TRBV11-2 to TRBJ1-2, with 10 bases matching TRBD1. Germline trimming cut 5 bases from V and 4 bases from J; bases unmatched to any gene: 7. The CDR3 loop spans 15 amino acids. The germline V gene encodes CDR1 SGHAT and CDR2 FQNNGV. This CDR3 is CASSPRTGGTYGYTF. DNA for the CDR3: TGTGCCAGCAGCCCACGGACAGGGGGTACCTATGGCTACACCTTC.

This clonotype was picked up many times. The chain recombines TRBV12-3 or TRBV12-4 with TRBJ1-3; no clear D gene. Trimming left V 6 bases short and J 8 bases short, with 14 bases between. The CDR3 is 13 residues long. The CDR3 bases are TGTGCCAGCAGAGCTCCCCCAGCACACACCATATATTTT. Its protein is CASRAPPAHTIYF.

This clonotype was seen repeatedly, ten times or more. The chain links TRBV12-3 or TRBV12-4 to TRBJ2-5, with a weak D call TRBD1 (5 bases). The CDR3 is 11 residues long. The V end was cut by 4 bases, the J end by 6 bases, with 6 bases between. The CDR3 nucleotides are TGTGCCAGCAGTTACAGGAAGACCCAGTACTTC. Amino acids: CASSYRKTQYF.

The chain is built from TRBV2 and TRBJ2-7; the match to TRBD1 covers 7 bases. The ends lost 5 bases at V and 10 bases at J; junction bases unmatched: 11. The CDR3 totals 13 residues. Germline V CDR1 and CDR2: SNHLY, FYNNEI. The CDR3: CASSPYEGAQQYF. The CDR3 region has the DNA TGTGCCAGCAGTCCCTATGAGGGGGCGCAACAGTACTTC.

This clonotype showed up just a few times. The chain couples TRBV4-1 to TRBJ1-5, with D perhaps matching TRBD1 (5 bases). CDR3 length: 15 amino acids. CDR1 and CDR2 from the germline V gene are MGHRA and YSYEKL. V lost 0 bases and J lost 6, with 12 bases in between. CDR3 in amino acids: CASSQDRDFPQPQHF. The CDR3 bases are TGCGCCAGCAGCCAAGACCGGGACTTTCCTCAGCCCCAGCATTTT.

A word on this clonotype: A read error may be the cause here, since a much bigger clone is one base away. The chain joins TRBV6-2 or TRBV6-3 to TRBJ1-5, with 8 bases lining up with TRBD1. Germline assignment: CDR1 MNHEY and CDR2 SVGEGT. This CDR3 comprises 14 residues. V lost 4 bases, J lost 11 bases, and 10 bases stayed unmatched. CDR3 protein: CASSSGQGRQSQHF. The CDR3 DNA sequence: TGTGCCAGCAGTTCCGGACAGGGACGACAGTCCCAGCATTTT.

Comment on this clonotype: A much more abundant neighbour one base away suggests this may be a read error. The CDR3 loop is CASSFTARGLYEQHF. CDR3 DNA sequence: TGTGCCAGCAGTTTTACTGCCAGGGGGTTATACGAGCAGCACTTC. The rearrangement uses TRBV28 and TRBJ2-7, with 7 nucleotides matching TRBD1. Germline assignment: CDR1 MDHEN and CDR2 SYDVKM. CDR3 length equals 15 residues.

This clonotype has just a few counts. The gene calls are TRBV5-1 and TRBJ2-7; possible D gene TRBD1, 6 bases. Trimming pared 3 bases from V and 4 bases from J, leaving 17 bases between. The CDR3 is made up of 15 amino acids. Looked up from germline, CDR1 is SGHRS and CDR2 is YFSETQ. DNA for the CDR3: TGCGCCAGCAGCTATTGGATACAGGGTGTATACGAGCAGTACTTC. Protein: CASSYWIQGVYEQYF.

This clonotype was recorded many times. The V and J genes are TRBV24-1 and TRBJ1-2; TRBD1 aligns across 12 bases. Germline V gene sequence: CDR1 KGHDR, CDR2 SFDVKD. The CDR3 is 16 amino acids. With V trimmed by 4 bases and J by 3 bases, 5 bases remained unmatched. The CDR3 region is CATSEGQGASHYGYTF. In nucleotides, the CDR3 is TGTGCCACCAGTGAGGGACAGGGGGCCTCGCACTATGGCTACACCTTC.

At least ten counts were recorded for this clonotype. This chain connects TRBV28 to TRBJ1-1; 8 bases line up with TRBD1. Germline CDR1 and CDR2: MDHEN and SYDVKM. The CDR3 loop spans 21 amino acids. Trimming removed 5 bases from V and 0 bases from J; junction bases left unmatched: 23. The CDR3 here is CASSLLDHPGTGLFMNTEAFF. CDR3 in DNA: TGTGCCAGCAGTCTTTTGGACCACCCCGGGACAGGCCTTTTCATGAACACTGAAGCTTTCTTT.

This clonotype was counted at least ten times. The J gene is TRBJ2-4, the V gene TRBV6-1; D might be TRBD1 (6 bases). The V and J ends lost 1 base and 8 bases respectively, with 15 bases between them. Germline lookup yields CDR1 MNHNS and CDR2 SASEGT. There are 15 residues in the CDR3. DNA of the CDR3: TGTGCCAGCAGTGAAGGAGGGTTACAGGGTTACATTCAGTACTTC. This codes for CASSEGGLQGYIQYF.